This T cell receptor beta chain was captured by sequencing in a study of blood T cell repertoires in COVID-19. This CDR3 comprises 15 residues. The ends were cut back, 7 bases at V and 2 bases at J, with 16 bases in the middle. The V gene's germline CDR1 is MDHEN and CDR2 SYDVKM. Some clones are missing from TCRdb's copy, which holds only in-frame ones; the method was immunoSEQ multiplex PCR. The sample includes tens of thousands of clones, around 87% seen only once; the top ten take about 15%. The sequence came from a human donor in a cohort sampled during active COVID-19. The rearrangement joins TRBV28 to TRBJ2-3; D is perhaps TRBD1 (5 bases). Sample: peripheral blood. This CDR3 reads CASTIKRQNTDTQYF. The CDR3 DNA reads TGTGCCAGCACCATCAAACGACAGAACACAGATACGCAGTATTTT.